This is a list of T cell receptor beta chains from one sample in a study of shared clonotypes between healthy human individuals. Generated by immunoSEQ multiplex PCR, the TCRdb table keeps only in-frame clones and is missing some. Among approximately 2.4 million clones listed, around 95% were seen once. The specimen sequenced was naive CD4+ T cells sorted from blood. These TCRs come from a young man in good health. The CDR3 runs from the conserved cysteine through the conserved F or W. A D gene is named only where the DNA matches it firmly.

14,TRBD2,TRBV19,TRBJ2-1,CASTWTSGSNEQFF
13,NA,TRBV14,TRBJ1-5,CASSQGLQQPQHF
14,NA,TRBV7-2,TRBJ2-2,CASSFEANTGELFF
12,NA,TRBV25-1,TRBJ2-5,CASGFLPWTQYF
14,NA,TRBV7-8,TRBJ2-7,CASSPSGSSYEQYF
15,TRBD1,TRBV6-5,TRBJ1-3,CASSPMTGGENTIYF
15,NA,TRBV7-3,TRBJ2-7,CASSLNWDTTYEQYF
14,NA,TRBV5-5,TRBJ1-6,CASRRGGQNSPLHF
14,NA,TRBV13,TRBJ1-5,CASSLGATNQPQHF
15,TRBD2,TRBV5-4,TRBJ2-7,CASSQPGLDHPEQYF
14,NA,TRBV19,TRBJ1-1,CASSLFVGNTEAFF
14,TRBD1,TRBV6-1,TRBJ1-6,CASKERDRYSPLHF
15,TRBD1,TRBV7-2,TRBJ1-6,CASSLGGQPNSPLHF
15,TRBD2,TRBV7-3,TRBJ2-3,CASSLAGGPADTQYF
16,NA,TRBV9,TRBJ1-4,CASSVGTVATNEKLFF
14,NA,TRBV6-6,TRBJ2-2,CASSYSGGPGELFF
16,NA,TRBV9,TRBJ2-3,CASSVGEGQRTDTQYF
16,TRBD2,TRBV27,TRBJ2-3,CASSTRGGLVPDTQYF
16,NA,TRBV5-1,TRBJ1-6,CASSLAGLLYNSPLHF
15,TRBD1,TRBV11-2,TRBJ1-2,CASSLDLTGGYGYTF
16,NA,TRBV18,TRBJ2-3,CASSREPAMLTDTQYF
13,NA,TRBV30,TRBJ1-1,CAWSVPGAGSAFF
17,NA,TRBV11-2,TRBJ2-7,CASSLFALSQGTYEQYF
16,NA,TRBV19,TRBJ2-1,CASSIGWQISYNEQFF
11,NA,TRBV6-5,TRBJ2-7,CASSPMNEQYF
12,NA,TRBV28,TRBJ1-2,CASSSPQGLNTF
13,NA,TRBV7-2,TRBJ2-7,CASSPFGKGEQYF
15,TRBD1,TRBV10-3,TRBJ1-2,CAISGQGTQNYGYTF
15,TRBD1,TRBV6-1,TRBJ2-2,CASGGDRADTGELFF
14,NA,TRBV6-5,TRBJ1-6,CASSFAGGNSPLHF
14,NA,TRBV6-1,TRBJ2-7,CASSDRGKSGEQYF
13,NA,TRBV6-1,TRBJ2-7,CASSVRGAYEQYF
14,NA,TRBV19,TRBJ2-2,CASNRRGISGELFF
15,NA,TRBV18,TRBJ2-5,CASSPPGSPGETQYF
17,TRBD1,TRBV5-6,TRBJ2-7,CASSPGTGWAETYEQYF
15,NA,TRBV19,TRBJ1-1,CASSHSQTGNTEAFF
15,NA,TRBV7-2,TRBJ1-6,CASSSYNLAHSPLHF
17,NA,TRBV18,TRBJ2-1,CASSWSVGQSSYNEQFF
11,NA,TRBV6-5,TRBJ2-5,CASSKAETQYF
14,TRBD2,TRBV29-1,TRBJ2-3,CSVGTRLKTDTQYF
16,NA,TRBV19,TRBJ2-2,CASSRGPWQSTGELFF
15,TRBD2,TRBV5-4,TRBJ2-5,CASSLGPSGGETQYF